This T cell receptor beta chain was documented in a study of regulatory T cells in long-lasting Graves disease. Study-wide results and caveats: Repertoires from persistent disease leaned toward TRBV28, TRBJ1-2 and TRBJ2-5. New patients shared about 910 public clonotypes, and persistent patients shared more, with 2,741. Compared with new cases, persistent Graves' patients showed reduced TCR diversity.

This clonotype has a count of ten or more. Antigen: not known. Arm-PCR of CDR3 regions with iRepertoire HTBI primers generated TCR beta libraries. One entry per CDR3 protein results from TCRdb running MiXCR on the multiplex PCR reads. The table includes about 200,000 distinct CDR3 sequences, around 17% detected once. Noted time point: newly diagnosed GD, antithyroid drugs for less than 3 months. Extracted RNA from PBMCs served as the source of the TCR library. This CDR3 contains 14 residues. The germline V gene has CDR1 MDHEN and CDR2 SYDVKM. Trimming removed 8 bases from V and 4 bases from J; junction bases left unmatched: 7.

The TCR sequence derives from a female donor with Graves disease. Source: peripheral blood mononuclear cells (PBMCs), taken at new diagnosis, from a patient treated with antithyroid drugs. The chain links TRBV28 to TRBJ1-4, with 7 positions matching TRBD1. The CDR3: CASGTTGSNEKLFF. The DNA for the CDR3 is TGTGCCAGCGGTACGACAGGGAGTAATGAAAAACTGTTTTTT.